This entry describes one T cell receptor beta chain. The antigen is unknown. The CDR3 consists of 14 residues. The V gene lost 2 bases and the J gene lost 1 base, with 6 bases spanning the gap. Germline V gene lookup returns CDR1 SGHTA and CDR2 FQGTGA. The sample comes from a study of T cell responses to AZD1222 COVID-19 vaccine. Study summary: The study pooled second doses at about 4 or about 12 weeks. The study, taken as a whole, reports: The study reported that nearly half of spike-specific TCRs target unmutated variant regions. Along spike, vaccine-associated CD4 TCRs were found throughout, with dominance at 160-218 and 743-854. Spike-specific TCR breadth rose after two AZD1222 doses, and depth rose as well.

Generated by immunoSEQ multiplex PCR, the TCRdb table keeps only in-frame clones and is missing some. The table records around 94,000 clones, 88% of them present only once. Material: peripheral blood, obtained on day 0 of AZD1222 vaccination. This chain uses TRBV7-3 with TRBJ2-1; D could derive from TRBD1 or TRBD2 (5 bases each). The sequence was collected from an adult in good health. CDR3 bases: TGTGCCAGCAGCTTAGGGACGTCCTACAATGAGCAGTTCTTC. This codes for CASSLGTSYNEQFF.